The source of this T cell receptor beta chain is a study of human T cells and chemical hapten exposure. Individual cDNA molecules each carried unique molecular identifiers attached by the library. Each CDR3 protein is one row after TCRdb ran MiXCR on the RACE reads. The data show 150,000 to 200,000 distinct CDR3 sequences, approximately 20% seen once. Time point specified: patch test 1, 2 weeks after DPC sensitization. Regarding treatment: therapeutic diphenylcyclopropenone sensitization with weekly scalp DPC. The CDR3 consists of 15 residues. The V and J ends lost 8 bases and 6 bases, in that order; junction bases with no gene match: 12.

The source was whole blood, collected in connection with sensitization to the hapten diphenylcyclopropenone (DPC). This sequence was found in a woman aged 50 to 60 with alopecia areata. Some clones in this sample may be carry-over from other donors' samples. The chain carries TRBV12-3 or TRBV12-4 and TRBJ2-2; 7 bases fit TRBD2. CDR3 protein: CASRFRVAGSGELFF. The DNA of the CDR3 is TGTGCCAGCCGCTTCAGGGTAGCGGGTTCCGGGGAGCTGTTTTTT.